One and the same sample provided the 14 T cell receptor beta chains below, sequenced in a study of shared clonotypes between healthy human individuals. Repertoires were generated with immunoSEQ multiplex PCR, while TCRdb's copy carries only in-frame clones and drops some. The sample includes roughly 680,000 clones, over 60% of them seen just once. The specimen sequenced was memory CD4+ T cells sorted from blood. This sample's subset: CD45RA-negative fraction. Receptor source: a woman between 25 and 40 years old in good health.

This clone was counted a single time. This chain uses TRBV18 with TRBJ2-1, with 9 positions matching TRBD1. The CDR3 extends over 18 amino acids. V dropped 0 bases and J dropped 5; count of bases not matched to a gene: 11. Germline CDR1 and CDR2: KGHSH and LQKENI. The DNA for the CDR3 is TGTGCCAGCTCACCACCAGGACAGGGGCCGACATTAAACAATGAGCAGTTCTTC. Its protein is CASSPPGQGPTLNNEQFF.

This chain connects TRBV4-1 to TRBJ2-1, with TRBD2 matching over 7 bases. Trimming cost V 1 base and J 9 bases; bases outside gene matches: 9. This CDR3 contains 15 residues. Germline loops: CDR1 MGHRA, CDR2 YSYEKL. The CDR3 loop is CASSQAPGGDSEQFF. As DNA, the CDR3 is TGCGCCAGCAGCCAAGCCCCGGGAGGAGATAGTGAGCAGTTCTTC.

This sequence joins TRBV10-2 and TRBJ2-5; possibly TRBD2 for D (6 bases). Trimming cost V 4 bases and J 5 bases, with 8 bases left between them. This CDR3 is 12 amino acids long. Germline values: CDR1 WSHSY, CDR2 SAAADI. As DNA, the CDR3 is TGCGCCAGCAGTGTTCTAGCGGAGACCCAGTACTTC. This translates into CASSVLAETQYF.

This rearrangement joins TRBV7-2 to TRBJ2-1; D possibly corresponds to TRBD2 (7 bases). This CDR3 contains 16 residues. The V end lost 5 bases, the J end lost 0 bases, and 14 bases lay between the germline ends. Germline V lookup: CDR1 SGHTA, CDR2 FQGNSA. The CDR3 is CASSRGAVSSYNEQFF. The CDR3 nucleotides are TGTGCCAGCAGCCGGGGGGCGGTAAGCTCCTACAATGAGCAGTTCTTC.

Comments on this clone: Other DNA sequences from this sample encode an identical CDR3 as well. This sequence joins TRBV5-4 and TRBJ2-5, with D unresolved. Looked up from germline, CDR1 is SGHNT and CDR2 is YYREEE (reference sequence). Trimming removed 1 base at V and 2 bases at J, with 6 bases between. The CDR3 is 13 amino acids. This CDR3 reads CASSLTEQETQYF. DNA for the CDR3: TGTGCCAGCAGCTTGACAGAACAAGAGACCCAGTACTTC.

The genes are TRBV5-5 and TRBJ1-2; 7 nucleotides line up with TRBD1. From germline, CDR1 is SGHKS and CDR2 YYEKEE (reference sequence). Unmatched junction bases numbered 13, after V lost 3 bases and J lost 8 bases. The CDR3 is made up of 15 amino acids. The CDR3 DNA follows: TGTGCCAGCAGCTCGGACCGGCGGGACAGAGGGGGCTACACCTTC. Residues: CASSSDRRDRGGYTF.

This clone was detected a few times. This chain links TRBV27 with TRBJ2-2; 7 bases are shared with TRBD2. The CDR3 contains 17 residues. Germline CDR1 reads MNHEY; CDR2 reads SMNVEV (reference sequence). With V trimmed by 5 bases and J by 1 base, 10 bases remained unmatched. The CDR3 bases are TGTGCCAGCAGTGCCTGGCGGGGGAGGGAGAACACCGGGGAGCTGTTTTTT. Translation gives CASSAWRGRENTGELFF.

Concerning this clone: At the DNA level, this CDR3 is encoded by other sequences in the same sample as well. The chain recombines TRBV5-6 with TRBJ2-2; the D is unclear. The CDR3 has 13 amino acids. Germline V CDR1 and CDR2: SGHDT, YYEEEE. Trimming removed 4 bases at V and 1 base at J, with 5 bases between. The DNA for the CDR3 is TGTGCCAGCAGCCTCCAGAACACCGGGGAGCTGTTTTTT. Translated: CASSLQNTGELFF.

This clone was observed a handful of times. The J gene is TRBJ2-7, the V gene TRBV2, with TRBD2 identical over 10 bases. J was trimmed by 2 bases and V by 3 bases; bases with no gene match: 4. The germline V gene encodes CDR1 SNHLY and CDR2 FYNNEI. The CDR3 totals 15 residues. CDR3 DNA: TGTGCCAGCAGTGAGCTAGCGGGGGCCCCCTACGAGCAGTACTTC. It translates to CASSELAGAPYEQYF.

J is TRBJ2-7 and V is TRBV5-1; D unclear. Germline V lookup: CDR1 SGHRS, CDR2 YFSETQ. CDR3 length: 14 amino acids. With 0 bases removed from V and 2 bases from J, the gap between germline ends came to 9 bases. CDR3 protein: CASSLAGDAYEQYF. The CDR3 nucleotides read TGCGCCAGCAGCTTGGCAGGAGATGCCTACGAGCAGTACTTC.

The rearrangement links TRBV7-2 to TRBJ2-7, with 10 nucleotides matching TRBD2. The CDR3 is 15 amino acids. Trimming removed 2 bases from V and 1 base from J; junction bases left unmatched: 2. Germline V gene sequence: CDR1 SGHTA, CDR2 FQGNSA. CDR3 sequence reads: CASSLLAGDSYEQYF. The CDR3 DNA is TGTGCCAGCAGCTTACTAGCGGGAGATTCCTACGAGCAGTACTTC.

V usage is TRBV2 and J usage is TRBJ2-1; TRBD2 matches 10 bases. V was pared by 6 bases and J by 7 bases, with 6 bases of the junction left unmatched. In germline, CDR1 is SNHLY, CDR2 FYNNEI. The CDR3 consists of 14 residues. CDR3 in DNA: TGTGCCAGCAGGTTAGCAGCGGGAGGGAATGAGCAGTTCTTC. Translated: CASRLAAGGNEQFF.

This clone has only one observation. The gene calls are TRBV28 and TRBJ2-7, with 7 positions matching TRBD1. The CDR3 has 15 residues. The germline gives CDR1 MDHEN, CDR2 SYDVKM. Trimming at V came to 5 bases and at J to 4 bases, leaving 11 bases not matched to a gene. The chain's CDR3 is CASSLGDRVGYEQYF. The CDR3 nucleotides read TGTGCCAGCAGTCTCGGTGACAGGGTTGGGTACGAGCAGTACTTC.

The V and J genes are TRBV10-3 and TRBJ2-1; a possible D gene is TRBD1 (6 bases). V was pared by 0 bases and J by 3 bases, with 9 bases between. This CDR3 has 15 residues. Germline V gene sequence: CDR1 ENHRY, CDR2 SYGVKD. In DNA, the CDR3 is TGTGCCATCAGTGAGTCGGAAGGGGGCTACAATGAGCAGTTCTTC. Its translation is CAISESEGGYNEQFF.